These 15 T cell receptor beta chains originate from one sample sequenced in a study of OX40 agonist ivuxolimab in advanced cancers. Data came from immunoSEQ multiplex PCR; TCRdb stores just in-frame clones and leaves some out. The data show about 64,000 clones, 80% seen once. Sample: CD4+ or CD8+ T cells sorted from blood, taken in a trial of the OX40 agonist ivuxolimab. These receptor sequences come from an adult with an advanced solid tumor such as melanoma, head and neck, liver or kidney cancer.

This chain links TRBV27 with TRBJ1-2, with 7 positions matching TRBD1. The CDR3 sequence is 13 residues long. CDR1 MNHEY and CDR2 SMNVEV come from the germline V gene (reference sequence). Trimming cost V 5 bases and J 2 bases; bases outside gene matches: 2. The CDR3 region has the DNA TGTGCCAGCAGTCCCAGGGGGAACTATGGCTACACCTTC. Its translation: CASSPRGNYGYTF.

The chain has TRBV14 and TRBJ2-7; D is unclear. CDR3 size: 14 residues. Trimming removed 5 bases from V and 3 bases from J, with 14 bases in between. Looked up from germline, CDR1 is SGHDN and CDR2 is FVKESK. The CDR3 bases are TGTGCCAGCAGCTTTAACGGACGATTCTACGAGCAGTACTTC. Its protein product is CASSFNGRFYEQYF.

The V and J genes are TRBV18 and TRBJ1-1, with TRBD1 identical over 9 bases. The germline CDR1 and CDR2 sequences are KGHSH and LQKENI. This CDR3 contains 17 residues. The V and J ends lost 3 bases and 6 bases, in that order; junction bases with no gene match: 14. The CDR3 protein is CASSPLGTGLLTAEAFF. In nucleotides, the CDR3 is TGTGCCAGCTCACCTTTGGGGACAGGGCTACTGACTGCTGAAGCTTTCTTT.

This clone was picked up many times. The V and J genes are TRBV5-4 and TRBJ1-1; unclear D gene. The germline CDR1 and CDR2 sequences are SGHNT and YYREEE (reference sequence). The CDR3 contains 13 residues. V lost 4 bases and J 4 bases, leaving 11 bases between the germline ends. CDR3 residues: CASSPRDITEAFF. The DNA of the CDR3 is TGTGCCAGCAGCCCGCGGGATATCACTGAAGCTTTCTTT.

The rearrangement uses TRBV7-2 and TRBJ2-2; 12 bases map to TRBD2. The CDR3 covers 17 residues. With 5 bases clipped from V and 9 bases from J, the junction kept 13 bases outside the gene matches. Germline V gene lookup returns CDR1 SGHTA and CDR2 FQGNSA. CDR3 in amino acids: CASSPRTSGEVGRELFF. The CDR3 DNA reads TGTGCCAGCAGCCCTCGGACTAGCGGGGAAGTGGGCAGGGAGCTGTTTTTT.

The J gene is TRBJ2-5, the V gene TRBV15; possibly TRBD1 or TRBD2 for D (6 bases each). CDR3 size: 15 residues. The V gene lost 0 bases and the J gene lost 4 bases, with 12 bases spanning the gap. The germline gives CDR1 LNHNV, CDR2 YYDKDF (reference sequence). The CDR3 DNA reads as TGTGCCACCAGCAGAGATCCGGGGGCCCCAGAGACCCAGTACTTC. This codes for CATSRDPGAPETQYF.

The CDR3 sequence is CASSLADRDETEAFF. As DNA, the CDR3 is TGTGCCAGCAGCTTGGCGGACAGGGACGAGACTGAAGCTTTCTTT. The V gene is TRBV5-6, the J gene TRBJ1-1, with 8 bases fitting TRBD1. The CDR3 length is 15 residues. Germline trimming cut 0 bases from V and 5 bases from J; bases unmatched to any gene: 6. Germline loops: CDR1 SGHDT, CDR2 YYEEEE.

This clone was seen only once. The chain has TRBV7-9 and TRBJ1-2; 9 bases are a match to TRBD1. V lost 0 bases and J lost 4; bases outside the gene matches: 3. This CDR3 comprises 15 residues. Germline assignment: CDR1 SEHNR and CDR2 FQNEAQ (reference sequence). The CDR3 DNA sequence: TGTGCCAGCAGCTTAGCCGCGGACAGGGGCTATGGCTACACCTTC. It encodes CASSLAADRGYGYTF.

The V and J genes are TRBV30 and TRBJ2-3; 14 nucleotides match TRBD2. V gave up 3 bases and J gave up 2 bases; unmatched junction bases: 4. Germline-derived CDR1 and CDR2 are GTSNPN and SVGIG (reference sequence). The CDR3 has 16 residues. DNA of the CDR3: TGTGCCTGGAGCCGACTAGCGGGGGGGGCCACAGATACGCAGTATTTT. Its protein is CAWSRLAGGATDTQYF.

The CDR3 loop is CASGDSYSNQPQHF. For the CDR3, the DNA is TGTGCTAGTGGTGACAGTTATAGCAATCAGCCCCAGCATTTT. The chain couples TRBV12-5 to TRBJ1-5; TRBD1 might be the D (5 bases). The CDR3 length is 14 residues. Trimming left V 5 bases short and J 0 bases short, with 8 bases between. Germline CDR1 and CDR2: LGHNT and FRNRAP.

The chain combines TRBV6-1 with TRBJ1-1, with TRBD1 as a possible D gene (5 bases). Germline CDR1 reads MNHNS; CDR2 reads SASEGT. This CDR3 spans 13 amino acids. The germline V and J ends were trimmed by 2 bases and 8 bases, with 12 bases remaining between them. CDR3 sequence: CASSESINREAFF. CDR3 sequence (DNA): TGTGCCAGCAGTGAATCAATAAACAGGGAAGCTTTCTTT.

This clone came up a few times. The V gene is TRBV20-1, the J gene TRBJ2-7, with D possibly TRBD1 on 6 matching bases. This CDR3 has 11 residues. Between the trimmed V and J ends, which lost 4 bases and 7 bases, there was a span of 11 bases. The germline gives CDR1 DFQATT, CDR2 SNEGSKA (reference sequence). CDR3 residues: CSATLDREQYF. DNA of the CDR3: TGCAGTGCTACCTTAGACAGGGAGCAGTACTTC.

The chain couples TRBV6-1 to TRBJ1-1; D not resolved. Germline CDR1 and CDR2: MNHNS and SASEGT. Trimming left V 8 bases short and J 0 bases short, with 16 bases between. The CDR3 covers 15 residues. The CDR3 nucleotides are TGTGCCAGCCGCCCTTGGGGTCTGTTGAACACTGAAGCTTTCTTT. Translation gives CASRPWGLLNTEAFF.

This chain connects TRBV5-1 to TRBJ1-2; D not certain. Trimming cost V 0 bases and J 7 bases, with 7 bases left between them. Looked up from germline, CDR1 is SGHRS and CDR2 is YFSETQ. The CDR3 has 12 amino acids. CDR3 sequence reads: CASSLELGGYTF. The CDR3 bases are TGCGCCAGCAGCTTGGAACTCGGTGGCTACACCTTC.

The chain employs TRBV7-3 and TRBJ2-3; 8 positions match TRBD2. The CDR3 sequence is 15 residues long. The germline gives CDR1 SGHTA, CDR2 FQGTGA. The ends lost 1 base at V and 6 bases at J; junction bases unmatched: 6. CDR3 amino acids: CASSLMTGGTDTQYF. In DNA, the CDR3 is TGTGCCAGCAGCTTAATGACGGGGGGGACTGATACGCAGTATTTT.